At least ten counts were recorded for the clone carrying this TCR beta chain. Unique molecular identifiers tagged the TCRbeta library. TCRdb processed the PCR reads anew with MiXCR; each CDR3 protein has one entry. This table has approximately 640,000 distinct CDR3 sequences, around a sixth appearing once. The data were taken from a study of T-cell reconstitution after alpha-beta-depleted transplantation in children. The trim removed 6 bases at V and 4 bases at J, leaving 6 bases unmatched. This CDR3 is built from 14 residues. The clonotype originates from a human donor who donated a stem cell graft to a child with acute myeloid leukemia. The chain couples TRBV12-3 or TRBV12-4 to TRBJ2-3; 8 bases align to TRBD2. The sequencing used PBMCs from the stem cell graft donor, collected from the stem cell graft. The CDR3, as DNA: TGTGCCAGCAGAGACGACGGGGGGGCAGATACGCAGTATTTT. This gives the protein CASRDDGGADTQYF.